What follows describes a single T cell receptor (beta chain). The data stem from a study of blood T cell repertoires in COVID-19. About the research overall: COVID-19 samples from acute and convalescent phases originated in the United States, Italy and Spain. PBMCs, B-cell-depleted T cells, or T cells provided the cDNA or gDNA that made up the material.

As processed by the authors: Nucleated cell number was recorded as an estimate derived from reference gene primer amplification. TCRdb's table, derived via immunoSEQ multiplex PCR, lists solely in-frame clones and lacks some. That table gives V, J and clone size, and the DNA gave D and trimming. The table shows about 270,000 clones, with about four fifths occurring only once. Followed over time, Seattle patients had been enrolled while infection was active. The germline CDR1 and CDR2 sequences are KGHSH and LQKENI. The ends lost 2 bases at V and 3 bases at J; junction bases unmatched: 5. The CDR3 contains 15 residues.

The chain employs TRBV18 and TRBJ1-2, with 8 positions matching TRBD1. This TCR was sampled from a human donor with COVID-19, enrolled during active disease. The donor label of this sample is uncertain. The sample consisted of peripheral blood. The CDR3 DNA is TGTGCCAGCTCACCAAACGGACAGGGAGACTATGGCTACACCTTC. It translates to CASSPNGQGDYGYTF.